This T cell receptor (beta chain) was sequenced during a study of T cells in Graves' hyperthyroidism and ophthalmopathy. V was clipped by 0 bases and J by 1 base, with 15 bases between them. The V gene's germline CDR1 is SGHRS and CDR2 YFSETQ. This CDR3 has 17 residues. TCR beta CDR3 regions were amplified from RNA transcripts. First-round RT-PCR of the TCR CDR3 relied on the HTBI primer set. TCRdb re-analysed the multiplex PCR reads in MiXCR, keeping a single row per CDR3 protein. Found here are about 300,000 distinct CDR3 sequences, approximately 16% of them singletons; the top ten hold approximately 35%. Study-level points and caveats: A model of 13 V-J features distinguished ophthalmopathy from stable hyperthyroidism. In blood, most of the thyroid clonotypes expanded above 0.001 were also present.

Subjects aged 18 to 65 presented with newly diagnosed hyperthyroidism of less than 2 months' duration. Clinical symptoms, serum thyroxine, TRAb, thyroid ultrasound and orbital computed tomography informed diagnoses. The table lists this clonotype with many counts. Its antigen remains unidentified. The chain employs TRBV5-1 and TRBJ2-3, with a tentative D call TRBD2 (5 bases). The TCR comes from a man in his thirties or forties with Graves' hyperthyroidism. Sequencing was carried out using blood. CDR3 sequence reads: CASSLVPSLFGTDTQYF. Here the CDR3 DNA reads TGCGCCAGCAGCTTGGTCCCTAGCCTTTTTGGCACAGATACGCAGTATTTT.